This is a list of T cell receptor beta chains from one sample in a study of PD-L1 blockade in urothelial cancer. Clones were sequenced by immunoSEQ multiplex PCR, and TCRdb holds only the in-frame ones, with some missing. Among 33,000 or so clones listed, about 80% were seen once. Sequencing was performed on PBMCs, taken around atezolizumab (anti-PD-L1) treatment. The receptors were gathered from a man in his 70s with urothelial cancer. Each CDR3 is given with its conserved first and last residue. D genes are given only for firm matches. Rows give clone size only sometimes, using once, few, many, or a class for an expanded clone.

cdr3_nt: TGCAGCGTCGACATAGGTTCGGATACGCAGTATTTT
cdr3_aa: CSVDIGSDTQYF
clone_size: .
v_call: TRBV29-1
d_call: .
j_call: TRBJ2-3

cdr3_nt: TGTGCCAGCAGCGCGGATCTAGTAGACACAGATACGCAGTATTTT
cdr3_aa: CASSADLVDTDTQYF
clone_size: .
v_call: TRBV9
d_call: .
j_call: TRBJ2-3

cdr3_nt: TGCGCCAGCAGCATAGGACATGCGATCACAGATACGCAGTATTTT
cdr3_aa: CASSIGHAITDTQYF
clone_size: .
v_call: TRBV5-1
d_call: .
j_call: TRBJ2-3

cdr3_nt: TGTGCCAGCAGCTTAGGACAGATATACGAGCAGTACTTC
cdr3_aa: CASSLGQIYEQYF
clone_size: .
v_call: TRBV7-2
d_call: .
j_call: TRBJ2-7

cdr3_nt: TGTGCCAGCAGTCCGGACACTTATAGCAATCAGCCCCAGCATTTT
cdr3_aa: CASSPDTYSNQPQHF
clone_size: .
v_call: TRBV2
d_call: .
j_call: TRBJ1-5

cdr3_nt: TGTGCCAGCAGTTTGAAACTACGGGACAGTTATAATTCACCCCTCCACTTT
cdr3_aa: CASSLKLRDSYNSPLHF
clone_size: .
v_call: TRBV27
d_call: TRBD1
j_call: TRBJ1-6

cdr3_nt: TGTGCCAGCAGCTTAAGGGCAGGGGTACGCGGTGAGCAGTTCTTC
cdr3_aa: CASSLRAGVRGEQFF
clone_size: few
v_call: TRBV7-3
d_call: .
j_call: TRBJ2-1

cdr3_nt: TGTGCCAGTAGTAGGACAGCGAGCGGCAATCAGCCCCAGCATTTT
cdr3_aa: CASSRTASGNQPQHF
clone_size: .
v_call: TRBV19
d_call: .
j_call: TRBJ1-5

cdr3_nt: TGTGCCAGCAGCGTAGCTACAGGCACTGAAGCTTTCTTT
cdr3_aa: CASSVATGTEAFF
clone_size: few
v_call: TRBV9
d_call: .
j_call: TRBJ1-1

cdr3_nt: TGTGCCAGCAGCGTGGACTATAACAATGAGCAGTTCTTC
cdr3_aa: CASSVDYNNEQFF
clone_size: once
v_call: TRBV5-4
d_call: .
j_call: TRBJ2-1

cdr3_nt: TGTGCCAGCTCCCCGGGGTCCTCGGGGGAGCAGTACTTC
cdr3_aa: CASSPGSSGEQYF
clone_size: .
v_call: TRBV18
d_call: .
j_call: TRBJ2-7

cdr3_nt: TGCGCCAGCAGCTCAGGACTAGCGGGGGGGTTTTGGGAGACCCAGTACTTC
cdr3_aa: CASSSGLAGGFWETQYF
clone_size: .
v_call: TRBV5-1
d_call: TRBD2
j_call: TRBJ2-5

cdr3_nt: TGTGCCAGCAGCTTATGGGAGAGCACAGATACGCAGTATTTT
cdr3_aa: CASSLWESTDTQYF
clone_size: .
v_call: TRBV7-2
d_call: .
j_call: TRBJ2-3

cdr3_nt: TGTGCCAGCGGAGACAGAAGCAATCAGCCCCAGCATTTT
cdr3_aa: CASGDRSNQPQHF
clone_size: .
v_call: TRBV7-8
d_call: .
j_call: TRBJ1-5

cdr3_nt: TGTGCCAGCAGGGGGACAGGGGGCGAAGGCTACACCTTC
cdr3_aa: CASRGTGGEGYTF
clone_size: few
v_call: TRBV6-5
d_call: TRBD1
j_call: TRBJ1-2

cdr3_nt: TGCGCCAGCGGGCGCGGGAGCACTAATGAAAAACTGTTTTTT
cdr3_aa: CASGRGSTNEKLFF
clone_size: .
v_call: TRBV4-1
d_call: .
j_call: TRBJ1-4

cdr3_nt: TGTGCCAGCTCAGCGTCTGCCGCGAGCGGGGGTGGCTACACCTTC
cdr3_aa: CASSASAASGGGYTF
clone_size: .
v_call: TRBV18
d_call: .
j_call: TRBJ1-2

cdr3_nt: TGTGCCAGCAGCGTAGAGGCAGGGAGGATCTACGAGCAGTACTTC
cdr3_aa: CASSVEAGRIYEQYF
clone_size: .
v_call: TRBV9
d_call: .
j_call: TRBJ2-7

cdr3_nt: TGTGCCAGTAATGGCGGGAAGGGCACCGGGGAGCTGTTTTTT
cdr3_aa: CASNGGKGTGELFF
clone_size: .
v_call: TRBV19
d_call: .
j_call: TRBJ2-2

cdr3_nt: TGTGCCAGCAGTTTACCCCGGGGATATGGCTACACCTTC
cdr3_aa: CASSLPRGYGYTF
clone_size: once
v_call: TRBV28
d_call: .
j_call: TRBJ1-2

cdr3_nt: TGTGCCAGCAGCGGGGACAGGGGCGGATACTATGGCTACACCTTC
cdr3_aa: CASSGDRGGYYGYTF
clone_size: .
v_call: TRBV11-2
d_call: TRBD1
j_call: TRBJ1-2

cdr3_nt: TGTGCCAGCAGCTTATTTGGCAGGGGGCCAACACGGCCCGGGGAGCTGTTTTTT
cdr3_aa: CASSLFGRGPTRPGELFF
clone_size: many
v_call: TRBV7-2
d_call: TRBD1
j_call: TRBJ2-2

cdr3_nt: TGTGCCAGCAGCACTCGGACTAGCGGGCGCTCCGGGGAGCTGTTTTTT
cdr3_aa: CASSTRTSGRSGELFF
clone_size: .
v_call: TRBV5-4
d_call: TRBD2
j_call: TRBJ2-2

cdr3_nt: TGTGCCAGCAGTTTTAAACCCCGGGACACCCGGCGGACAGATACGCAGTATTTT
cdr3_aa: CASSFKPRDTRRTDTQYF
clone_size: .
v_call: TRBV27
d_call: .
j_call: TRBJ2-3

cdr3_nt: TGTGCCAGCAGCTTAGGGACTAGCGGGGGGGAGCAGTTCTTC
cdr3_aa: CASSLGTSGGEQFF
clone_size: .
v_call: TRBV7-8
d_call: TRBD2
j_call: TRBJ2-1

cdr3_nt: TGTGCCAGCTCACCGAGACAGGGAGACACCGGGGAGCTGTTTTTT
cdr3_aa: CASSPRQGDTGELFF
clone_size: once
v_call: TRBV18
d_call: TRBD1
j_call: TRBJ2-2

cdr3_nt: TGTGCCAGCAGCTGGGACAGGGGCCACGAGCAGTACTTC
cdr3_aa: CASSWDRGHEQYF
clone_size: .
v_call: TRBV5-6
d_call: TRBD1
j_call: TRBJ2-7

cdr3_nt: TGTGCCAGCTCATCCCACAAGAACACTGAAGCTTTCTTT
cdr3_aa: CASSSHKNTEAFF
clone_size: .
v_call: TRBV18
d_call: .
j_call: TRBJ1-1

cdr3_nt: TGTGCCAGCAGCCCCGGGGGGGGATATACCGGGGAGCTGTTTTTT
cdr3_aa: CASSPGGGYTGELFF
clone_size: .
v_call: TRBV7-6
d_call: TRBD2
j_call: TRBJ2-2

cdr3_nt: TGTGCCTGGCGAAAGACAGGGGCCTATGGCTACACCTTC
cdr3_aa: CAWRKTGAYGYTF
clone_size: .
v_call: TRBV30
d_call: TRBD1
j_call: TRBJ1-2

cdr3_nt: TGTGCCAGCAGCTTGGACAGGAGACAGTTCTTC
cdr3_aa: CASSLDRRQFF
clone_size: .
v_call: TRBV5-4
d_call: .
j_call: TRBJ2-1

cdr3_nt: TGCGCCAGCAGCCCACAACAGGGTCCAGGTGAAGCTTTCTTT
cdr3_aa: CASSPQQGPGEAFF
clone_size: .
v_call: TRBV5-1
d_call: .
j_call: TRBJ1-1

cdr3_nt: TGTGCCAGTAGTAGCCTACAGGGAGGGCCTGAAGCTTTCTTT
cdr3_aa: CASSSLQGGPEAFF
clone_size: once
v_call: TRBV19
d_call: .
j_call: TRBJ1-1

cdr3_nt: TGCGCCAGCAGCCCGGGTCCCAGCTCCTACAATGAGCAGTTCTTC
cdr3_aa: CASSPGPSSYNEQFF
clone_size: few
v_call: TRBV5-1
d_call: .
j_call: TRBJ2-1

cdr3_nt: TGTGCCAGCAGCGTAGAAACAGGGGATTCAGGAAACACCATATATTTT
cdr3_aa: CASSVETGDSGNTIYF
clone_size: .
v_call: TRBV9
d_call: TRBD1
j_call: TRBJ1-3

cdr3_nt: TGTGCCAGTAGTCGCCGGGACAGGGGGACAGATACGCAGTATTTT
cdr3_aa: CASSRRDRGTDTQYF
clone_size: .
v_call: TRBV19
d_call: TRBD1
j_call: TRBJ2-3

cdr3_nt: TGTGCCAGCACCGCCGGGGGACCAGAGACCCAGTACTTC
cdr3_aa: CASTAGGPETQYF
clone_size: .
v_call: TRBV6-6
d_call: .
j_call: TRBJ2-5

cdr3_nt: TGTGCCAGCAGTTCCTCTAGGCCCAACAGGGTCCCTACCCCCGGCTACACCTTC
cdr3_aa: CASSSSRPNRVPTPGYTF
clone_size: .
v_call: TRBV28
d_call: .
j_call: TRBJ1-2

cdr3_nt: TGTGCCAGCAGTTTCGGCAGGGTATACGAGCAGTACTTC
cdr3_aa: CASSFGRVYEQYF
clone_size: .
v_call: TRBV28
d_call: .
j_call: TRBJ2-7

cdr3_nt: TGCGCCAGCAGCCAACAAAGGGGACAGGGCTCGCCTGGGGCCAACGTCCTGACTTTC
cdr3_aa: CASSQQRGQGSPGANVLTF
clone_size: .
v_call: TRBV4-1
d_call: TRBD1
j_call: TRBJ2-6

cdr3_nt: TGTGCCTGGAGTGATGTCAGGGGCTATGGCTACACCTTC
cdr3_aa: CAWSDVRGYGYTF
clone_size: .
v_call: TRBV30
d_call: .
j_call: TRBJ1-2

cdr3_nt: TGCGCCAGCAGCGCCCTACAGGGAGACTATGGCTACACCTTC
cdr3_aa: CASSALQGDYGYTF
clone_size: .
v_call: TRBV5-1
d_call: .
j_call: TRBJ1-2

cdr3_nt: TGTGCCAGCTCACGGGACAGGGGAACTTCACCCCTCCACTTT
cdr3_aa: CASSRDRGTSPLHF
clone_size: .
v_call: TRBV18
d_call: TRBD1
j_call: TRBJ1-6

cdr3_nt: TGCGCCAGCAGCGACAGGGCTGGTAACGAGCAGTACTTC
cdr3_aa: CASSDRAGNEQYF
clone_size: .
v_call: TRBV5-1
d_call: TRBD1
j_call: TRBJ2-7

cdr3_nt: TGCAGCGTTGATAGTGATCCCCCCTCCGGGGAGCTGTTTTTT
cdr3_aa: CSVDSDPPSGELFF
clone_size: .
v_call: TRBV29-1
d_call: .
j_call: TRBJ2-2

cdr3_nt: TGTGCCAGTAGCCGTGACAGGGTGAGCTATGGCTACACCTTC
cdr3_aa: CASSRDRVSYGYTF
clone_size: .
v_call: TRBV19
d_call: TRBD1
j_call: TRBJ1-2

cdr3_nt: TGTGCCAGCAGCTTAGAGGGGACAAGTAACAATGAGCAGTTCTTC
cdr3_aa: CASSLEGTSNNEQFF
clone_size: .
v_call: TRBV7-2
d_call: .
j_call: TRBJ2-1

cdr3_nt: TGTGCCAGCAGCTTTGGGGCAGCCTGGGTGAGCTACACCTTC
cdr3_aa: CASSFGAAWVSYTF
clone_size: .
v_call: TRBV5-6
d_call: .
j_call: TRBJ1-2

cdr3_nt: TGCGCCAGCAGTCGTCTGCAACCGCAGGACGAGCAGTACTTC
cdr3_aa: CASSRLQPQDEQYF
clone_size: .
v_call: TRBV5-1
d_call: .
j_call: TRBJ2-7

cdr3_nt: TGTGCCAGCAGTGAAGCGCGCGGGTATGGCTACACCTTC
cdr3_aa: CASSEARGYGYTF
clone_size: .
v_call: TRBV6-1
d_call: .
j_call: TRBJ1-2

cdr3_nt: TGTGCCAGCACCGCAGACAGGGGAGCTGAAAAACTGTTTTTT
cdr3_aa: CASTADRGAEKLFF
clone_size: .
v_call: TRBV27
d_call: TRBD1
j_call: TRBJ1-4

cdr3_nt: TGTGCCAGCAGCCCACTAGCGGGACGCTACAATGAGCAGTTCTTC
cdr3_aa: CASSPLAGRYNEQFF
clone_size: .
v_call: TRBV6-5
d_call: TRBD2
j_call: TRBJ2-1

cdr3_nt: TGTGCCAGTAGTATTCGACAGGTGTCCTACGAGCAGTACTTC
cdr3_aa: CASSIRQVSYEQYF
clone_size: once
v_call: TRBV19
d_call: .
j_call: TRBJ2-7

cdr3_nt: TGTGCCAGCATGGCAGGGGTCCACGAGCAGTACTTC
cdr3_aa: CASMAGVHEQYF
clone_size: few
v_call: TRBV2
d_call: .
j_call: TRBJ2-7

cdr3_nt: TGTGCCAGCAGCTTAGGTGGGACTAGCGGTATCTTCACTGGGGATACGCAGTATTTT
cdr3_aa: CASSLGGTSGIFTGDTQYF
clone_size: .
v_call: TRBV7-9
d_call: TRBD2
j_call: TRBJ2-3

cdr3_nt: TGTGCCAGTAGTCCTACGGGACAGCCCTACGAGCAGTACTTC
cdr3_aa: CASSPTGQPYEQYF
clone_size: .
v_call: TRBV19
d_call: TRBD1
j_call: TRBJ2-7

cdr3_nt: TGTGCCAGCAGCCCTGGCCCGACTTCTAACTATGGCTACACCTTC
cdr3_aa: CASSPGPTSNYGYTF
clone_size: .
v_call: TRBV7-2
d_call: .
j_call: TRBJ1-2

cdr3_nt: TGTGCCAGCAGCGAGGGACTAGCGGCGAACACCGGGGAGCTGTTTTTT
cdr3_aa: CASSEGLAANTGELFF
clone_size: .
v_call: TRBV9
d_call: TRBD2
j_call: TRBJ2-2